The source of this T cell receptor beta chain is a study of tumor-infiltrating lymphocytes in primary liver carcinoma. For the study at large: Resection treated the patients' primary liver carcinoma. Study-wide results and caveats: Blood had a significantly lower top-250-clone fraction than tumors did (p = 0.039). Tumor region pairs showed greater overlap than either tumor-adjacent or tumor-blood pairs did.

Unsorted whole blood yielded the blood RNA, and germline DNA was also extracted. Worth noting for this clonotype: The antigen is undetermined.

Researchers generated TCR beta cDNA from 500 to 600 ng of total RNA, relying on a constant-region primer. ARM-PCR, slightly modified, supplied the TCR beta libraries through three nested multiplex PCR rounds. Investigators reported that the first two PCR rounds, at 9 to 11 cycles each, used TRBV1-TRBV30 forward primers with a C-beta reverse primer. TCRdb ran MiXCR on the multiplex PCR reads and lists one entry per CDR3 protein. Among around 170,000 distinct CDR3 sequences listed, over 45% were seen once. Germline CDR1 SGHAT, CDR2 FQNNGV. The CDR3 is 16 residues long. V was clipped by 10 bases and J by 1 base; unmatched bases: 15.

Sequenced material: peripheral blood. This clonotype originated in a man aged 35-49 years with primary liver carcinoma and hepatitis B virus infection. This chain uses TRBV11-2 with TRBJ1-2; 7 bases match TRBD1. The CDR3 protein is CATRPHMGQSNYGYTF. The CDR3 region has the DNA TGTGCCACCAGACCCCACATGGGACAGAGTAACTATGGCTACACCTTC.